This T cell receptor beta chain was obtained from a study of radiotherapy plus CTLA-4 blockade in lung cancer. It was focal radiation plus CTLA-4 blockade with ipilimumab that patients with chemo-refractory metastatic non-small-cell lung cancer received. As concerns this clone: Its antigen is still unknown.

The study, taken as a whole, reports: The study found tumor-derived TCR clones expanded in blood after radiotherapy plus ipilimumab. Dynamics of early blood T cell clones, together with interferon-beta, were reportedly the best predictors of response.

Sequencing was performed with immunoSEQ multiplex PCR; in TCRdb, only in-frame clones are kept and a portion is missing. The profile covers approximately 77,000 clones, with about 84% appearing a single time and about 0.79% taken by the ten largest. The sequence was obtained from a human donor with non-small cell lung cancer who had stable disease on radiotherapy plus ipilimumab. The material sequenced was peripheral blood, taken from a patient treated with radiotherapy plus ipilimumab.

This chain's CDR3 is CAISEGTGSYEQYF. The CDR3 nucleotides read TGTGCCATCAGTGAAGGGACAGGCTCCTACGAGCAGTACTTC. The V call is TRBV10-3, the J call TRBJ2-7, with 8 bases aligning to TRBD1. The germline V gene encodes CDR1 ENHRY and CDR2 SYGVKD. J lost 0 bases, V lost 3 bases, and 1 base had no gene match. There are 14 residues in the CDR3.